The T cell receptor (beta chain) described here comes from a study of graft-versus-host responses after intestinal transplantation. About the research overall: Anti-thymocyte globulin was used for induction in all recipients, who then took tacrolimus and steroids for approximately 3 years. Study conclusions and caveats: Recipient marrow harbored GvH clones, some of which surfaced first in ileum or blood.

On this clone itself: Its antigen is as yet unknown.

This table comes from immunoSEQ multiplex PCR, and its TCRdb copy is limited to in-frame clones, with some not included. The repertoire consists of 15,000 to 20,000 clones, with approximately 86% occurring once and the leading ten covering more than 5%. Graft tissue was processed to release intraepithelial and lamina propria lymphocytes. CDR1 LNHDA and CDR2 SQIVND come from the germline V gene (reference sequence). Trimming took 7 bases from V and 3 from J, leaving 25 bases between them. The CDR3 sequence is 18 residues long. This chain joins TRBV19 and TRBJ1-5, with D possibly matching TRBD1 (5 bases). Sequencing was performed on ileum tissue, taken 17 days after transplant. This clonotype was sampled from a human patient who received an intestinal transplant, so some T cells may come from the graft donor. CDR3 loop: CASTVMDRGASVNQPQHF. DNA for the CDR3: TGTGCCAGTACGGTGATGGATAGGGGCGCCTCCGTCAATCAGCCCCAGCATTTT.